This T cell receptor beta chain originates from a study of T cell changes during pregnancy in multiple sclerosis. Here immunoSEQ multiplex PCR was the method, and the copy in TCRdb shows in-frame clones only, minus some. This table has 20,000 to 25,000 clones, about 93% appearing once. Sequenced material: CD8+ T cells from peripheral blood mononuclear cells, taken in the third trimester of pregnancy. The TCR comes from a female donor with multiple sclerosis, enrolled in a pregnancy study.

CDR3 region: CASSPRTGDEKLFF. In nucleotides, the CDR3 is TGTGCCAGCTCACCCCGGACAGGGGATGAAAAACTGTTTTTT. The chain uses TRBV18 and TRBJ1-4; 9 nucleotides align to TRBD1. The CDR3 has 14 amino acids. The J segment lost 6 bases and the V segment lost 3 bases, leaving 2 bases of the junction unmatched. Germline CDR1 and CDR2: KGHSH and LQKENI.